Below are 21 T cell receptor beta chains sequenced from a single sample in a study of radiation and T cells in renal cell carcinoma. Time point of the sample: baseline pretreatment blood. Regarding treatment: 15 Gy SBRT to primary tumor, nephrectomy 4 weeks later. Clones were sequenced by immunoSEQ multiplex PCR, and TCRdb holds only the in-frame ones, with some missing. The sample shows 130,000 or so clones, 70% to 90% of them seen only once. Sequences were derived from blood, sampled from a patient whose treatment included radiotherapy and nephrectomy. The receptors were gathered from a woman in her forties or fifties with renal cell carcinoma.

This clone was seen just once. CDR3 nucleotides: TGTGCCAGCACAAAGACTAGCGGGGTGAACACAGATACGCAGTATTTT. As protein: CASTKTSGVNTDTQYF. The chain recombines TRBV2 with TRBJ2-3; 11 bases fit TRBD2. The CDR3 runs to 16 residues. Per germline, CDR1 SNHLY and CDR2 FYNNEI. J gave up 2 bases and V 7 bases, and 8 bases lay outside the gene matches. The variable domain in full, completed from reference TRBV2 and TRBJ2-3, reads EPEVTQTPSHQVTQMGQEVILRCVPISNHLYFYWYRQILGQKVEFLVSFYNNEISEKSEIFDDQFSVERPDGSNFTLKIRSTKLEDSAMYFCASTKTSGVNTDTQYFGPGTRLTVL.

The chain joins TRBV5-1 to TRBJ2-7, with D perhaps assigned TRBD1 or TRBD2 (6 bases each). Trimming left V 0 bases short and J 3 bases short, with 10 bases between. The CDR3 has 14 amino acids. Germline V gene data show CDR1 as SGHRS and CDR2 as YFSETQ. CDR3 protein: CASSLEGGHYEQYF. The CDR3 nucleotides read TGCGCCAGCAGCTTGGAGGGGGGACACTACGAGCAGTACTTC.

The chain carries TRBV4-2 and TRBJ2-7; 10 nucleotides align to TRBD2. Germline trimming cut 0 bases from V and 4 bases from J; bases unmatched to any gene: 6. From germline, CDR1 is LGHNA and CDR2 YNFKEQ. The CDR3 runs 16 residues. CDR3: CASSQDSLAGVYEQYF. The CDR3 DNA reads TGTGCCAGCAGCCAAGATTCGCTAGCGGGAGTTTACGAGCAGTACTTC.

The V and J genes are TRBV9 and TRBJ2-1; no clear D gene. Per the germline V gene, CDR1 is SGDLS and CDR2 is YYNGEE. The CDR3 length is 16 residues. V shed 0 bases and J shed 4 bases, with 14 bases lying between them. CDR3 nucleotide sequence: TGTGCCAGCAGCGTAGTGAGTGACCTACTTTACAATGAGCAGTTCTTC. Translation: CASSVVSDLLYNEQFF. Complete variable domain (other parts from reference TRBV9 and TRBJ2-1): DSGVTQTPKHLITATGQRVTLRCSPRSGDLSVYWYQQSLDQGLQFLIQYYNGEERAKGNILERFSAQQFPDLHSELNLSSLELGDSALYFCASSVVSDLLYNEQFFGPGTRLTVL.

The V call is TRBV7-9, the J call TRBJ1-5, with a tentative D call TRBD1 (5 bases). The V end lost 1 base, the J end lost 4 bases, and 11 bases lay between the germline ends. There are 15 residues in the CDR3. Germline values: CDR1 SEHNR, CDR2 FQNEAQ (reference sequence). This CDR3 reads CASSLGGGRNQPQHF. The CDR3 DNA sequence: TGTGCCAGCAGCTTAGGGGGGGGTCGAAATCAGCCCCAGCATTTT.

V and J are TRBV20-1 and TRBJ1-2; D is undetermined. V gave up 4 bases and J gave up 6 bases, with 6 bases separating them. CDR1 is DFQATT, CDR2 SNEGSKA, per germline (reference sequence). CDR3 size: 10 residues. The DNA of the CDR3 is TGCAGTGCTAAGTTACATGGCTACACCTTC. Protein: CSAKLHGYTF.

This chain connects TRBV5-1 to TRBJ2-1, with 7 bases aligning to TRBD1. There are 16 residues in the CDR3. J lost 0 bases, V lost 4 bases, and 7 bases had no gene match. CDR1 is SGHRS, CDR2 YFSETQ, per germline. CDR3 residues: CASSRDSMISYNEQFF. The CDR3 coding sequence is TGCGCCAGCAGCCGGGACAGCATGATCTCCTACAATGAGCAGTTCTTC.

V is TRBV18 and J is TRBJ2-3; D gene ambiguous. V lost 3 bases, J lost 5 bases, and 12 bases lay in between. There are 14 residues in the CDR3. CDR1 is KGHSH and CDR2 is LQKENI in the germline V gene. CDR3 DNA: TGTGCCAGCTCACCCTCCCCGGACGGAGATACGCAGTATTTT. Protein: CASSPSPDGDTQYF.

The J gene is TRBJ2-5, the V gene TRBV5-4; 8 nucleotides agree with TRBD2. The V segment lost 7 bases and the J segment 1 base; nucleotides outside the gene matches: 6. The CDR3 spans 14 residues. Germline lookup yields CDR1 SGHNT and CDR2 YYREEE (reference sequence). The CDR3 reads CASSSGGRQETQYF. The DNA of the CDR3 is TGTGCCAGCTCATCGGGGGGGCGCCAAGAGACCCAGTACTTC.

The CDR3 nucleotides read TGTGCCAGCAGGAGTAGTAGCCAAGAGACCCAGTACTTC. The encoded protein is CASRSSSQETQYF. This chain joins TRBV28 and TRBJ2-5; D is unclear. This CDR3 region has 13 residues. Trimming took off 6 bases at V and 1 base at J, with 9 bases between the two ends. Germline CDR1 reads MDHEN; CDR2 reads SYDVKM.

V gene TRBV6-5 combines with J gene TRBJ2-7, with TRBD2 as a possible D gene (6 bases). Germline V CDR1 and CDR2: MNHEY, SVGAGI. The CDR3 spans 14 residues. Trimming took 4 bases from V and 1 from J, leaving 11 bases between them. The CDR3 sequence: CASSSGLLSYEQYF. In nucleotides, the CDR3 is TGTGCCAGCAGTTCGGGACTTTTATCCTACGAGCAGTACTTC.

This clone was observed a handful of times. The chain has TRBV19 and TRBJ1-2; 12 bases are shared with TRBD1. V trimming: 3 bases; J trimming: 4 bases; junction bases outside the gene matches: 3. Germline loops: CDR1 LNHDA, CDR2 SQIVND (reference sequence). This CDR3 comprises 15 residues. The CDR3 loop reads CASSIGTGGTYGYTF. DNA for the CDR3: TGTGCCAGTAGTATTGGGACAGGGGGCACCTATGGCTACACCTTC.

This sequence joins TRBV19 and TRBJ1-2; no reliable D call. V was clipped by 3 bases and J by 6 bases, with 11 bases between them. From germline, CDR1 is LNHDA and CDR2 SQIVND (reference sequence). The CDR3 sequence is 13 residues long. The CDR3 loop is CASSIRGPDGYTF. CDR3 in DNA: TGTGCCAGTAGTATCCGAGGGCCGGATGGCTACACCTTC.

In nucleotides, the CDR3 is TGCGCCAGCAGCCAGGGAACAGGGGGGAGCACTGAAGCTTTCTTT. Protein: CASSQGTGGSTEAFF. This chain joins TRBV4-3 and TRBJ1-1, with 8 bases matching TRBD1. The trim removed 3 bases at V and 4 bases at J, leaving 7 bases unmatched. The CDR3 is 15 amino acids. CDR1 LGHNA and CDR2 YSLEER come from the germline V gene.

The gene calls are TRBV2 and TRBJ1-1; 7 nucleotides agree with TRBD1. With V trimmed by 5 bases and J by 0 bases, 3 bases remained unmatched. Germline assignment: CDR1 SNHLY and CDR2 FYNNEI. The CDR3 is 14 residues long. DNA for the CDR3: TGTGCCAGCAGTAAGGGACAGCTGAACACTGAAGCTTTCTTT. Its translation: CASSKGQLNTEAFF.

The V and J genes are TRBV11-2 and TRBJ2-6, with D possibly TRBD1 on 6 matching bases. V lost 4 bases and J 4 bases, leaving 11 bases between the germline ends. Germline CDR1 SGHAT, CDR2 FQNNGV. This CDR3 contains 15 residues. The CDR3 here is CASSYHRAGANVLTF. The CDR3 bases are TGTGCCAGCAGCTACCACAGGGCCGGGGCCAACGTCCTGACTTTC.

The genes are TRBV9 and TRBJ1-2; no definite D call. V lost 6 bases, J lost 3 bases, and 6 bases lay in between. Germline V gene lookup returns CDR1 SGDLS and CDR2 YYNGEE. The CDR3 is 11 amino acids. CDR3 sequence: CASTSYYGYTF. DNA for the CDR3: TGTGCCAGCACCTCATACTATGGCTACACCTTC.

This chain joins TRBV5-1 and TRBJ1-5; D is undetermined. Per the germline V gene, CDR1 is SGHRS and CDR2 is YFSETQ. This CDR3 has 16 residues. The ends were cut back, 0 bases at V and 4 bases at J, with 14 bases in the middle. CDR3 sequence reads: CASSLGDIARNQPQHF. The CDR3, as DNA: TGCGCCAGCAGCTTGGGGGATATTGCACGGAATCAGCCCCAGCATTTT. Variable domain in full (rest from reference TRBV5-1 and TRBJ1-5): KAGVTQTPRYLIKTRGQQVTLSCSPISGHRSVSWYQQTPGQGLQFLFEYFSETQRNKGNFPGRFSGRQFSNSRSEMNVSTLELGDSALYLCASSLGDIARNQPQHFGDGTRLSIL.

This chain uses TRBV5-1 with TRBJ2-6, with D perhaps TRBD1 (6 bases). CDR3 length: 19 residues. From germline, CDR1 is SGHRS and CDR2 YFSETQ. Trimming removed 4 bases at V and 4 bases at J, with 24 bases between. The CDR3 region has the DNA TGCGCCAGCAGCGCAGCGGACAGAAGGAACTCATGGGGGGCCAACGTCCTGACTTTC. It codes for CASSAADRRNSWGANVLTF.

The chain couples TRBV7-6 to TRBJ1-5; D unclear. CDR3 length: 14 residues. Trimming took 1 base from V and 7 from J, leaving 11 bases between them. The V gene's germline CDR1 is SGHVS and CDR2 FNYEAQ. The chain's CDR3 is CASSLGQFGQPQHF. The CDR3 DNA is TGTGCCAGCAGCTTAGGGCAGTTCGGGCAGCCCCAGCATTTT.

This chain links TRBV6-5 with TRBJ2-7; a weak D match, TRBD1 (5 bases). Looked up from germline, CDR1 is MNHEY and CDR2 is SVGAGI. The V end lost 2 bases, the J end lost 2 bases, and 10 bases lay between the germline ends. The CDR3 has 14 residues. The CDR3 region is CASSYNGRAYEQYF. CDR3 bases: TGTGCCAGCAGTTACAACGGCAGGGCCTACGAGCAGTACTTC.